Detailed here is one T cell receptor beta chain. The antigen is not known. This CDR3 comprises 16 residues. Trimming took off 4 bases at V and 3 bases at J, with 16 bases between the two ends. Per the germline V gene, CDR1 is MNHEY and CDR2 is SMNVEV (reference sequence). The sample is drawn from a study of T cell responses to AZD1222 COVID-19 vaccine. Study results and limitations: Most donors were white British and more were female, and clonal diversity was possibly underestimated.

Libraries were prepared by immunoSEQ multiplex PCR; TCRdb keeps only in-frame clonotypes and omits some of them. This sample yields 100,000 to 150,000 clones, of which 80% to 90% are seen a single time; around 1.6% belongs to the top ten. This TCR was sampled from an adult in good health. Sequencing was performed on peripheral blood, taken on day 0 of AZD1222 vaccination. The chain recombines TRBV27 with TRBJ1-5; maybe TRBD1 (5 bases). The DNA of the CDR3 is TGTGCCAGCAGTTCAACAGGAACGCTCTACAATCAGCCCCAGCATTTT. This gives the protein CASSSTGTLYNQPQHF.